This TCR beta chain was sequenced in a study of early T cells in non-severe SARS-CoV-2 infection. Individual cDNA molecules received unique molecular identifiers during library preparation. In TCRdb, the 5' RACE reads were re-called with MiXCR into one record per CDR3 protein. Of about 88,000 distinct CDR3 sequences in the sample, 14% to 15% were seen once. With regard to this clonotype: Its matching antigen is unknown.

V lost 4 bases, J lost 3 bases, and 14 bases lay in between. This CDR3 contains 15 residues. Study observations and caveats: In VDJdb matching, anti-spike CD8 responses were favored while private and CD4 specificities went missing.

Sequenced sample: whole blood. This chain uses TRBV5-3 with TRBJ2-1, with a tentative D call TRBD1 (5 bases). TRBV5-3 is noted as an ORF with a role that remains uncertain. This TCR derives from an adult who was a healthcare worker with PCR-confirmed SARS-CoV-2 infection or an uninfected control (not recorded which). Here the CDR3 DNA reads TGTGCCAGAAGCCCCCAGGGAACCAGCTACAATGAGCAGTTCTTC. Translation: CARSPQGTSYNEQFF.